This T cell receptor (beta chain) derives from a study of blood T cells in healthy people across ages (dated by TCRdb to about 2015). Turning to the overall study: Template switching captured roughly one uniquely barcoded TCR beta cDNA molecule per two T cells in model experiments. Using deep sequencing normalized with unique cDNA molecular identifiers, the study measured how TCR beta repertoire diversity changes with age. The donors were split into four age groups: young (average 16 years), middle-aged (about 40), aged (about 56) and long-lived (approximately 80). To avoid experimental bias, donors of different ages were distributed randomly across sequencing lanes. The study analyzed two additional independent replicas of 1 million unique cDNA reads from the same blood draw for two donors, one aged 18 to 30 and one aged 80 or older.

V lost 1 base and J lost 6 bases, and the count of bases not matched to a germline gene is 3. Taken from cysteine to phenylalanine, the CDR3 has 15 residues. Kept here is only the CDR3 DNA, which spans 45 bases and is read in frame from base 1. The germline V gene specifies SNHLY as CDR1 and FYNNEI as CDR2. The paper as a whole reports these results and caveats: Compared with the aged group, the long-lived group had more naive CD4+ T cells, fewer expanded clones and increased TCR diversity, suggesting age selection. Observed TCR beta diversity correlated strongly with the percentage of naive T cells measured by flow cytometry. Because profiling used bulk unsorted PBMCs, naive and antigen-experienced compartments could not be compared conclusively. Observed TCR beta diversity per million T cells fell roughly linearly with age, and a significant reduction was already apparent by age roughly 40. The CMV infection status of donors was not known, potentially confounding age-related changes in expanded clonotypes. Estimates of total diversity from one million sequenced T cells were regarded as lower bounds and underestimates.

Systemically healthy Caucasian individuals from Russia, 35 to 40 in total and aged roughly 6 to 95 years, were included as donors. Each donor gave ten milliliters of peripheral blood, collected into EDTA-treated Vacutainer tubes. PBMCs were isolated by Ficoll-Paque density-gradient centrifugation, with at least 6 million obtained per sample. Trizol reagent was used to extract total RNA from the PBMCs, yielding at least 5.5 micrograms per sample. Naive CD45RAhigh/CD27high T cell percentages were measured by flow cytometry on a PBMC aliquot from every donor. Turning to this clonotype: Its antigen is unknown. Qualities for individual bases were not recorded, and no much larger clone is one base off.

Library preparation employed 5' RACE. The sequencer listed for this sample is Illumina HiSeq 2500. A second PCR of roughly 6 to 11 cycles was run with a J-beta primer mix and a sample-barcoded 5' primer. A template-switch 5' adaptor carrying 12 random nucleotides introduced a unique molecular identifier onto each TCR beta cDNA molecule. At least 2.5 million CDR3-containing paired-end reads were obtained from each sample. First-strand cDNA synthesis was performed from all RNA using the Mint cDNA synthesis kit, with priming by a TRBC-specific oligonucleotide. All cDNA was treated with uracil-DNA glycosylase and then went through a first 18-cycle PCR with the universal primers M1SS and BC2_uni_R. As for how the authors treated the data: Each sample was normalized by randomly selecting 1 million high-quality reads, each carrying a distinct molecular identifier. Reads with shared molecular identifiers were discarded instead of being binned into consensus sequences. CDR3 identification, clonotype clustering and error correction used MiTCR with a Q25 quality threshold and the strictest error-elimination algorithm. A nonparametric unseen species model with Euler transformation was used to estimate lower-bound total TCR beta diversity. TCRdb reran the public reads through fastp at Q25 and MiXCR, keeping productive beta chains. Rows with one shared CDR3 protein collapse into an entry with the most common genes and DNA. The V and J calls follow TCRdb's processing rather than the paper's. The sample table holds 850,000 to 1,300,000 distinct CDR3 sequences, of which 35% to 50% were seen once. The ten largest clones capture 18% of the sample.

The sequence derives from a woman between 55 and 75 years old in good health. Here the chain combines TRBV2 and TRBJ1-6; 7 central bases correspond to TRBD1. Input material: blood. The nucleotide sequence reads as follows: TGTGCCAGCAGTGAAGAAGGGGGCTTTAATTCACCCCTCCACTTT. This translates into CASSEEGGFNSPLHF.